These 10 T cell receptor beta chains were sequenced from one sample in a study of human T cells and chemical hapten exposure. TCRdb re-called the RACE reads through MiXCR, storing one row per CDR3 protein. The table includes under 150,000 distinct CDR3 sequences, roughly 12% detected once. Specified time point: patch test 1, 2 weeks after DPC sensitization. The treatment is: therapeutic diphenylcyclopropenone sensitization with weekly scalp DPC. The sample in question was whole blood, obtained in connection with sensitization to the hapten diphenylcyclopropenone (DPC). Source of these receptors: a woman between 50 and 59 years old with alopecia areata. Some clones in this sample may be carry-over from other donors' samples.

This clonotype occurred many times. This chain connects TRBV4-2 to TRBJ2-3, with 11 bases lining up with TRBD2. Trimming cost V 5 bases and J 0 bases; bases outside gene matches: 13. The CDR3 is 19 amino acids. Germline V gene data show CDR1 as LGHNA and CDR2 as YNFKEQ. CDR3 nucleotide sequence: TGTGCCAGCAGCAGACTGGGGGAGACTAGCGGGACTAGCACAGATACGCAGTATTTT. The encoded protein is CASSRLGETSGTSTDTQYF.

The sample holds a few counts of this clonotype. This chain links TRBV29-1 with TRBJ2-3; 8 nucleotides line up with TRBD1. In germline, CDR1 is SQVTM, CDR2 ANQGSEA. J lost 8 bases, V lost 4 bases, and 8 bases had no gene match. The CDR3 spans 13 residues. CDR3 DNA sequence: TGCAGCGTTGCCCAGGGGGCGCGGGGTACGCAGTATTTT. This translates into CSVAQGARGTQYF.

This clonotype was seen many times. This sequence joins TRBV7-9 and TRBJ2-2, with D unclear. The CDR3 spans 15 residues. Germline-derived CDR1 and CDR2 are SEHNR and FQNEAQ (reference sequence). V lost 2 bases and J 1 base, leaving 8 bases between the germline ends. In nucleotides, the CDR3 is TGTGCCAGCAGCTTAACCTCTGTGAACACCGGGGAGCTGTTTTTT. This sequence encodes CASSLTSVNTGELFF.

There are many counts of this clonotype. The CDR3 is CASSPGLAGADTQYF. The CDR3 nucleotides are TGCGCCAGCAGCCCCGGACTAGCGGGGGCAGATACGCAGTATTTT. The chain employs TRBV5-1 and TRBJ2-3, with 13 bases fitting TRBD2. The germline V gene encodes CDR1 SGHRS and CDR2 YFSETQ. This CDR3 contains 15 residues. V gave up 4 bases and J gave up 4 bases; unmatched junction bases: 3.

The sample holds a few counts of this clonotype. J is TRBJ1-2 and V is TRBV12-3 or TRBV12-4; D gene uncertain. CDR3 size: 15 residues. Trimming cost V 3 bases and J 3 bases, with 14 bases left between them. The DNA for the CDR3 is TGTGCCAGCAGTTTCATTCGGGCCGGCGACTATGGCTACACCTTC. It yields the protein CASSFIRAGDYGYTF.

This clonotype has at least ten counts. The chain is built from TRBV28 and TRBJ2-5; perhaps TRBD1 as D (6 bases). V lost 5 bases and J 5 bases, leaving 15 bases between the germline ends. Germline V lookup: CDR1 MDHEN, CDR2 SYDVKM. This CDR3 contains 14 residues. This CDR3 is CASSKGTLGETQYF. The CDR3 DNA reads TGTGCCAGCAGTAAAGGGACACTGGGTGAGACCCAGTACTTC.

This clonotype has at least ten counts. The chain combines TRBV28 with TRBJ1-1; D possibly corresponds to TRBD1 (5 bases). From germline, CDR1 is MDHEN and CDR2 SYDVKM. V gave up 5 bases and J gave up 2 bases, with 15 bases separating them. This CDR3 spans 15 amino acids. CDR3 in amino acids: CASSRETEINTEAFF. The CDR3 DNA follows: TGTGCCAGCAGTAGAGAGACAGAGATTAACACTGAAGCTTTCTTT.

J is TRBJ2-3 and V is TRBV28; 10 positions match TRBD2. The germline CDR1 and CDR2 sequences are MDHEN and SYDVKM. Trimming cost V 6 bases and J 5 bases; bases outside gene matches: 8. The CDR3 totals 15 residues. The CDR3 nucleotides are TGTGCCAGCAGATCCAATAGCGGGGGGAAAGATACGCAGTATTTT. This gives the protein CASRSNSGGKDTQYF.

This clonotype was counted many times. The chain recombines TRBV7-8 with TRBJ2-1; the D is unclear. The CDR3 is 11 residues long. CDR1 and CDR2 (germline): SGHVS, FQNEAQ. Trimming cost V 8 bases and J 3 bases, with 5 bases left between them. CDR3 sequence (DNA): TGTGCCAGCGGCCTCTACAATGAGCAGTTCTTC. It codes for CASGLYNEQFF.

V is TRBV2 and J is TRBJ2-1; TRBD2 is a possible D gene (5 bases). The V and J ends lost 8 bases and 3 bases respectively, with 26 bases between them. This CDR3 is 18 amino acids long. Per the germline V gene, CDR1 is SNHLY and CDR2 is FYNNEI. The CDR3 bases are TGTGCCAGCCAGACCATCAGGAGAGGGAGTCGGATCTACAATGAGCAGTTCTTC. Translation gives CASQTIRRGSRIYNEQFF. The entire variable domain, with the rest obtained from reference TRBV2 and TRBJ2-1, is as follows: EPEVTQTPSHQVTQMGQEVILRCVPISNHLYFYWYRQILGQKVEFLVSFYNNEISEKSEIFDDQFSVERPDGSNFTLKIRSTKLEDSAMYFCASQTIRRGSRIYNEQFFGPGTRLTVL.